Below are 19 T cell receptor beta chains sequenced from a single sample in a study of identical twins. TCRdb redid the calling of the 5' RACE reads with MiXCR, one entry per CDR3 protein. The data show 700,000 or so distinct CDR3 sequences, over 20% seen once. A further study also used this sample, focusing on T cells expressing NK-cell markers.

The specimen was PBMCs. The receptors were sampled from a woman aged 18-30 years in good health.

This clonotype showed up just a few times. In DNA form, the CDR3 reads TGCGCCAGCAGCCAAATCCCAGCCGGGAGGGGCGATGAGCAGTTCTTC. It translates to CASSQIPAGRGDEQFF. The V gene is TRBV4-3, the J gene TRBJ2-1; 8 bases match TRBD2. V dropped 2 bases and J dropped 8; count of bases not matched to a gene: 11. The germline gives CDR1 LGHNA, CDR2 YSLEER. CDR3 length: 16 residues.

Many counts were recorded for this clonotype. CDR3 in DNA: TGTGCCATCCGAGGGGGCAGTTCCCCCTACGAGCAGTACTTC. This encodes CAIRGGSSPYEQYF. V gene TRBV10-3 combines with J gene TRBJ2-7; 7 bases align to TRBD1. The CDR3 covers 14 residues. The V segment lost 8 bases and the J segment 2 bases; nucleotides outside the gene matches: 9. CDR1 is ENHRY and CDR2 is SYGVKD in the germline V gene.

The sample holds a few counts of this clonotype. The chain carries TRBV24-1 and TRBJ2-1; D is ambiguous. CDR3 length: 15 residues. Trimming left V 3 bases short and J 0 bases short, with 8 bases between. Germline-derived CDR1 and CDR2 are KGHDR and SFDVKD. The chain's CDR3 is CATSDRKSSYNEQFF. The CDR3 DNA is TGTGCCACCAGTGATCGTAAAAGCTCCTACAATGAGCAGTTCTTC.

This clonotype occurred a few times. This chain joins TRBV20-1 and TRBJ2-1; 11 bases line up with TRBD2. CDR3 length equals 14 residues. Germline CDR1 and CDR2: DFQATT and SNEGSKA (reference sequence). V gave up 3 bases and J gave up 9 bases; unmatched junction bases: 7. This CDR3 reads CSASLLAGGAEQFF. DNA of the CDR3: TGCAGTGCTAGCCTCCTAGCGGGAGGTGCTGAGCAGTTCTTC.

The rearrangement links TRBV7-2 to TRBJ2-7; the D is unclear. The germline V gene encodes CDR1 SGHTA and CDR2 FQGNSA. The CDR3 sequence is 13 residues long. Trimming stripped 5 bases from V and 1 base from J, with 9 bases between. For the CDR3, the DNA is TGTGCCAGCAGCGGAAAGGTTTCCTACGAGCAGTACTTC. Translation: CASSGKVSYEQYF.

CDR3 loop: CATRSNSGNTIYF. Written as DNA, the CDR3 is TGTGCAACCCGCTCTAACTCTGGAAACACCATATATTTT. This sequence joins TRBV12-2 and TRBJ1-3. TRBV12-2 is described as a pseudogene. The CDR3 length is 13 residues.

This chain joins TRBV20-1 and TRBJ2-5; TRBD2 matches 7 bases. This CDR3 is 13 amino acids long. Germline V gene data show CDR1 as DFQATT and CDR2 as SNEGSKA (reference sequence). The CDR3 coding sequence is TGCAGCGGTTGGGAGCGGGGACGAGAGACCCAGTACTTC. Amino acids: CSGWERGRETQYF.

This clonotype was seen at least ten times. The chain links TRBV12-3 or TRBV12-4 to TRBJ1-2, with D perhaps TRBD1 (6 bases). CDR3 length: 11 amino acids. Trimming pared 10 bases from V and 8 bases from J, leaving 14 bases between. CDR3 nucleotide sequence: TGTGCCACCTCACAGGGAATAGGCTACACCTTC. Amino acids: CATSQGIGYTF.

Ten or more counts support this clonotype. The chain is built from TRBV5-6 and TRBJ1-4; no firm D call. Trimming stripped 0 bases from V and 8 bases from J, with 8 bases between. Germline CDR1 and CDR2: SGHDT and YYEEEE. This CDR3 region has 13 residues. CDR3: CASSLVLDEKLFF. As DNA, the CDR3 is TGTGCCAGCAGCTTGGTTCTGGACGAAAAACTGTTTTTT.

This clonotype was detected only a few times. This chain links TRBV6-1 with TRBJ2-5; D possibly corresponds to TRBD1 (6 bases). The CDR3 sequence is 13 residues long. V was cut by 6 bases and J by 5 bases, with 13 bases left in between. Germline lookup yields CDR1 MNHNS and CDR2 SASEGT. CDR3 DNA sequence: TGTGCCAGCAGCACAGGGTTCGGGGAGACCCAGTACTTC. Translation: CASSTGFGETQYF.

This clonotype was counted between two and nine times. V and J are TRBV20-1 and TRBJ2-7; the D gene is possibly TRBD2 (5 bases). Germline V CDR1 and CDR2: DFQATT, SNEGSKA (reference sequence). V was pared by 1 base and J by 3 bases, with 13 bases between. This CDR3 has 14 amino acids. CDR3 loop: CSARGGPGGYEQYF. The CDR3 DNA follows: TGCAGTGCTAGAGGCGGCCCCGGAGGCTACGAGCAGTACTTC.

Only a few counts were recorded for this clonotype. The chain carries TRBV12-3 or TRBV12-4 and TRBJ2-7, with 10 bases fitting TRBD1. After removal of 5 bases from V and 3 bases from J, the junction contained 7 bases not matched to a gene. CDR3 size: 15 residues. For the CDR3, the DNA is TGTGCCAGCAGTCTCCAAGGGACAGGGGTCTACGAGCAGTACTTC. Amino acids: CASSLQGTGVYEQYF.

This clonotype came up a few times. V and J are TRBV7-2 and TRBJ2-7, with D possibly being TRBD2 (5 bases). Trimming took off 5 bases at V and 7 bases at J, with 18 bases between the two ends. The CDR3 length is 14 residues. The germline V gene encodes CDR1 SGHTA and CDR2 FQGNSA. This chain's CDR3 is CASSPRIAAGEQYF. The CDR3 DNA is TGTGCCAGCAGCCCCCGAATCGCGGCGGGTGAGCAGTACTTC.

The chain couples TRBV20-1 to TRBJ1-1; no clear D. The CDR3 spans 13 residues. Per the germline V gene, CDR1 is DFQATT and CDR2 is SNEGSKA (reference sequence). Trimming removed 2 bases from V and 1 base from J, with 8 bases in between. The CDR3 DNA sequence: TGCAGTGCTAGACAGTCATGGAACACTGAAGCTTTCTTT. Translated: CSARQSWNTEAFF.

This clonotype was seen ten or more times. The chain uses TRBV3-1 and TRBJ2-7; 9 nucleotides agree with TRBD1. The CDR3 loop spans 14 amino acids. From germline, CDR1 is LGHDT and CDR2 YNNKEL (reference sequence). Unmatched junction bases numbered 8, after V lost 6 bases and J lost 5 bases. In DNA, the CDR3 is TGTGCCAGCAGGGGGACAGGGCATTCCCACGAGCAGTACTTC. Amino acids: CASRGTGHSHEQYF.

This clonotype has just a few counts. The chain employs TRBV20-1 and TRBJ2-7; D tentatively fits TRBD1 or TRBD2 (5 bases each). The CDR3 runs 13 residues. Between the trimmed V and J ends, which lost 6 bases and 3 bases, there was a span of 15 bases. CDR1 is DFQATT, CDR2 SNEGSKA, per germline (reference sequence). The CDR3 DNA reads as TGCAGTGCGAACCGGGACGGAGGCTACGAGCAGTACTTC. This gives the protein CSANRDGGYEQYF.

The rearrangement links TRBV9 to TRBJ1-2; D remains ambiguous. Germline assignment: CDR1 SGDLS and CDR2 YYNGEE. This CDR3 has 12 amino acids. V was trimmed by 1 base and J by 4 bases, leaving 5 bases between them. In DNA, the CDR3 is TGTGCCAGCAGCGTAACCTCCTATGGCTACACCTTC. Translated: CASSVTSYGYTF.

This clonotype was counted at least ten times. The rearrangement joins TRBV20-1 to TRBJ2-7; D unresolved. Germline lookup yields CDR1 DFQATT and CDR2 SNEGSKA (reference sequence). Trimming pared 7 bases from V and 3 bases from J, leaving 10 bases between. The CDR3 sequence is 11 residues long. CDR3 DNA sequence: TGCAGTGTTTCACCTATCTACGAGCAGTACTTC. This translates into CSVSPIYEQYF.

There are a few counts of this clonotype. J is TRBJ1-1 and V is TRBV7-9; D unresolved. V gave up 0 bases and J gave up 6 bases, with 2 bases separating them. The germline V gene encodes CDR1 SEHNR and CDR2 FQNEAQ (reference sequence). There are 11 residues in the CDR3. The CDR3 here is CASSLAPEAFF. As DNA, the CDR3 is TGTGCCAGCAGCTTAGCCCCTGAAGCTTTCTTT.